This TCR beta chain was sequenced for a study of T cell repertoires and leukemia-associated antigens. Study information: About 17 million effective reads came from all samples combined. General observations from the study: No direct test of specificity or function was done for expanded clones.

Per the germline V gene, CDR1 is SGHRS and CDR2 is YFSETQ. With 5 bases clipped from V and 9 bases from J, the junction kept 10 bases outside the gene matches. The CDR3 sequence is 13 residues long. Using its own MiXCR run on the 5' RACE reads, TCRdb lists one record per CDR3 protein. The sample comprises almost 10,000 distinct CDR3 sequences, 40% to 55% of which are singletons, and around 55% rests with the top ten. Comments on this clonotype: Its antigen is undetermined. The final CDR3 position lacks the conserved phenylalanine or tryptophan, pointing to a likely read error.

The sequencing input was CD3+ T cells sorted from blood and cultured. The receptor comes from a female donor in good health. The chain employs TRBV5-1 and TRBJ1-2, with 7 bases lining up with TRBD1. CDR3 bases: TGCGCCAGCAGTTTAGAGGGGGCGCGGAGCTACACCCTC. Its translation is CASSLEGARSYTL.